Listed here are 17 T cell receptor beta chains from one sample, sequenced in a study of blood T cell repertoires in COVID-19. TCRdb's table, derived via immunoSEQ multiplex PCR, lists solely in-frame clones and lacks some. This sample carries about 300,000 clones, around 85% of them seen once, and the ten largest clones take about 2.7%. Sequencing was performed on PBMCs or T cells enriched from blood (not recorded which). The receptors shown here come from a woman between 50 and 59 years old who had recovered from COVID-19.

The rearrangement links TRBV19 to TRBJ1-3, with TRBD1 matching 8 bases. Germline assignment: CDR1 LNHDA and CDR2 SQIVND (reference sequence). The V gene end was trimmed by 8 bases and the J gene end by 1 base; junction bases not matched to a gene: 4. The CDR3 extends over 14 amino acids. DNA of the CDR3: TGTGCCAGTTCGAACAGGGGGTCTGGAAACACCATATATTTT. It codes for CASSNRGSGNTIYF.

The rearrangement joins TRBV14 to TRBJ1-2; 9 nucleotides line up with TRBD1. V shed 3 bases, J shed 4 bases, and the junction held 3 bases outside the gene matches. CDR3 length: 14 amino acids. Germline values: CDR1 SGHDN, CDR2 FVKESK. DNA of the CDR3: TGTGCCAGCAGCCAGTGGGACAGGGCCTATGGCTACACCTTC. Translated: CASSQWDRAYGYTF. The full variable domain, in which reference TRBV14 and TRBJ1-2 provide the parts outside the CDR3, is EAGVTQFPSHSVIEKGQTVTLRCDPISGHDNLYWYRRVMGKEIKFLLHFVKESKQDESGMPNNRFLAERTGGTYSTLKVQPAELEDSGVYFCASSQWDRAYGYTFGSGTRLTVV.

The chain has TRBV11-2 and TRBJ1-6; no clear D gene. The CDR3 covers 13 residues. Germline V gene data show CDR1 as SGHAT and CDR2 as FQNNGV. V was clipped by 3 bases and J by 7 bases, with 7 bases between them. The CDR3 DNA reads TGTGCCAGCAGCTTCAGTGCCAATTCACCCCTCCACTTT. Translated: CASSFSANSPLHF.

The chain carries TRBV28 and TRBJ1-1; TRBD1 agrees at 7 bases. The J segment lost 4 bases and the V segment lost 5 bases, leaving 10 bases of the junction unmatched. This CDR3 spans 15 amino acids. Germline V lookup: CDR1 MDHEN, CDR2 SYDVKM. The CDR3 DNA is TGTGCCAGCAGTACACAGACAGGGTACGCCACTGAAGCTTTCTTT. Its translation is CASSTQTGYATEAFF.

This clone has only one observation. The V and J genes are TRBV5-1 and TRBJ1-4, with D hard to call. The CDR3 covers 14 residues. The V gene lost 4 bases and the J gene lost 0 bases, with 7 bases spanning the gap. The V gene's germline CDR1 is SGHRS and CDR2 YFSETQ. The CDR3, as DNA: TGCGCCAGCAGCCCCAGTGCAACTAATGAAAAACTGTTTTTT. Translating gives CASSPSATNEKLFF.

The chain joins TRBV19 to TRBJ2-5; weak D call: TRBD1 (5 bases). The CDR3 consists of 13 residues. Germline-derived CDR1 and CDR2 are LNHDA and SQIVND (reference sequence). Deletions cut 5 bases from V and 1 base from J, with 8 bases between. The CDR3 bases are TGTGCCAGTAGTCGGACATTCCAAGAGACCCAGTACTTC. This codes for CASSRTFQETQYF.

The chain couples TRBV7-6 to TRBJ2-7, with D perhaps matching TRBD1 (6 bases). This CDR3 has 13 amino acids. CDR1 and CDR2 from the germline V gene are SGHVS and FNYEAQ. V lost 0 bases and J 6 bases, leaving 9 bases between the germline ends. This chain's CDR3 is CASSLALTGEQYF. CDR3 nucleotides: TGTGCCAGCAGCTTAGCGCTGACAGGCGAGCAGTACTTC.

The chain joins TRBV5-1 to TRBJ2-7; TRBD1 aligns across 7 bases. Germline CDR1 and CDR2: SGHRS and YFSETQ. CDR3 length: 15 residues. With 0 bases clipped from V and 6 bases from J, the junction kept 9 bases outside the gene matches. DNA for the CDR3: TGCGCCAGCAGCTTGGCCGTAATAACAGGGGCCGAGCAGTACTTC. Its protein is CASSLAVITGAEQYF.

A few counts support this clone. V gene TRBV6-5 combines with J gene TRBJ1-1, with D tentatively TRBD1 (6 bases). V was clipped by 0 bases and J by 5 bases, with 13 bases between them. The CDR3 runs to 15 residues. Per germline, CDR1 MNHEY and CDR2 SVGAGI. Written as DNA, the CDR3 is TGTGCCAGCAGTTACTCGACCCAGGGGCGGACTGAAGCTTTCTTT. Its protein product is CASSYSTQGRTEAFF.

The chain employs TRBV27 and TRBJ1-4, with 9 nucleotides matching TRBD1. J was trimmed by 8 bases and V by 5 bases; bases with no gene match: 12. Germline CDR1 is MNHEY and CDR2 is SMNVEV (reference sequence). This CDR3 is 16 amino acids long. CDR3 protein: CASSPNLGTGNEKLFF. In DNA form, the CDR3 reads TGTGCCAGCAGTCCCAACCTTGGGACAGGGAACGAAAAACTGTTTTTT.

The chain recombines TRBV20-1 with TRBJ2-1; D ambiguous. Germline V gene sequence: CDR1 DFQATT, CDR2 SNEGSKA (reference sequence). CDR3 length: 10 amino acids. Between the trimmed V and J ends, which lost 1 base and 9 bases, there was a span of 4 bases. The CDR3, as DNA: TGCAGTGCTAGAGCGGGTGAGCAGTTCTTC. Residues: CSARAGEQFF.

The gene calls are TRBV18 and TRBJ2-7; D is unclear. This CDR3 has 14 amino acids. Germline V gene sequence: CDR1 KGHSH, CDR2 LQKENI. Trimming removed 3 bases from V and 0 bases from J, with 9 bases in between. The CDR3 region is CASSPYRSSYEQYF. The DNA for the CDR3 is TGTGCCAGCTCACCGTACAGAAGCTCCTACGAGCAGTACTTC. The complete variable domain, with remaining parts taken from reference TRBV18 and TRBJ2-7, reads NAGVMQNPRHLVRRRGQEARLRCSPMKGHSHVYWYRQLPEEGLKFMVYLQKENIIDESGMPKERFSAEFPKEGPSILRIQQVVRGDSAAYFCASSPYRSSYEQYFGPGTRLTVT.

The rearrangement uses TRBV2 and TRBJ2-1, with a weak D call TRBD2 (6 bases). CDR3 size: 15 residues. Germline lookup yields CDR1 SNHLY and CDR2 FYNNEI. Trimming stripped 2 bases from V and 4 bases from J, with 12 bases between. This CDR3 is CASSERGRQYNEQFF. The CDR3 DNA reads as TGTGCCAGCAGTGAACGGGGGAGACAGTACAATGAGCAGTTCTTC.

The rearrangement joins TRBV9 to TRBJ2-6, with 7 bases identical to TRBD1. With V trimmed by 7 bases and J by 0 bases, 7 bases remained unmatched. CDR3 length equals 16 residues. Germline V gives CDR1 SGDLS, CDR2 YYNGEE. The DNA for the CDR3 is TGTGCCAGCTCCCGGGACAGCACCTCTGGGGCCAACGTCCTGACTTTC. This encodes CASSRDSTSGANVLTF.

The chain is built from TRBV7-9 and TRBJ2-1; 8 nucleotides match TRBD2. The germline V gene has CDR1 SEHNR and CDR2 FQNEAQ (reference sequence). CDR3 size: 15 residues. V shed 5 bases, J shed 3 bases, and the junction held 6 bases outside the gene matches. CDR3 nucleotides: TGTGCCAGCAGCAGAGCGGGAGAGGTCTACAATGAGCAGTTCTTC. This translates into CASSRAGEVYNEQFF.

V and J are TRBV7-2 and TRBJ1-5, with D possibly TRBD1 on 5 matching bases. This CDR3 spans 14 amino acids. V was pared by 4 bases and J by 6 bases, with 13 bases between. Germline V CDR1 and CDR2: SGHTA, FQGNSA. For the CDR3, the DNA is TGTGCCAGCAGCTCAGGGAGGAGGGGTCAGCCCCAGCATTTT. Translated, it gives CASSSGRRGQPQHF.

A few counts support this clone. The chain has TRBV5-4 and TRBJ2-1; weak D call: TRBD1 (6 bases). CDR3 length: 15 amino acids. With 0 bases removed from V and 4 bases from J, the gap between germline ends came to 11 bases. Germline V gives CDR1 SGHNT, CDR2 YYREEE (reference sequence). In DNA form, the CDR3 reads TGTGCCAGCAGCTTGGACAGGGATCGGTACAATGAGCAGTTCTTC. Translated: CASSLDRDRYNEQFF.